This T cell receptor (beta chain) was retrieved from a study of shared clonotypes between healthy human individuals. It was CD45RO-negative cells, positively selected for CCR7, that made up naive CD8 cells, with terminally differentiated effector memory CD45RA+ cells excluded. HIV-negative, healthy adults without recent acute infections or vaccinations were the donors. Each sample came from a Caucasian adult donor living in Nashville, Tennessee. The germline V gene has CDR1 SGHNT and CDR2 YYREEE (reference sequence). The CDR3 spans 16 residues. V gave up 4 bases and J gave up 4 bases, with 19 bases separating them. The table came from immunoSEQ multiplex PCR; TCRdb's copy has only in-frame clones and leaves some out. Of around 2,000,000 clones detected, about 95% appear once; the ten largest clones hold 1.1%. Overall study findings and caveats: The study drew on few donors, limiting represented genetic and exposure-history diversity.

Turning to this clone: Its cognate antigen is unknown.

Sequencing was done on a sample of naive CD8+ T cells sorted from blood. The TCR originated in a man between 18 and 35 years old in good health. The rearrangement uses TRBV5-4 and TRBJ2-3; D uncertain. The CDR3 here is CASSGDRTEAADTQYF. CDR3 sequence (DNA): TGTGCCAGCAGCGGAGATCGTACCGAGGCCGCAGATACGCAGTATTTT.